Listed below are T cell receptor beta chains from one sample, sequenced in a study of blood T cell repertoires in COVID-19. The repertoire was sequenced with immunoSEQ multiplex PCR; TCRdb's copy has only in-frame clones and lacks some. The sample yields 140,000 or so clones, about 80% seen once. Input material: peripheral blood. The receptors stem from a human donor in a cohort sampled during active COVID-19. CDR3s include the opening cysteine and the closing phenylalanine or tryptophan. Fields, in order: D gene, J gene, V gene, clone size, CDR3 protein, CDR3 DNA. The D gene is left open where the match is weak. Clone size appears in some rows only: once, few, many, or a class for an expanded clone.

d_call: TRBD1; j_call: TRBJ1-2; v_call: TRBV6-4; clone_size: NA; cdr3_aa: CASSEQGATNYGYTF; cdr3_nt: TGTGCCAGCAGCGAACAGGGGGCCACTAACTATGGCTACACCTTC
d_call: TRBD1; j_call: TRBJ1-4; v_call: TRBV6-6; clone_size: NA; cdr3_aa: CASSYSPGQADEKLFF; cdr3_nt: TGTGCCAGCAGTTACTCCCCGGGACAGGCCGATGAAAAACTGTTTTTT
d_call: TRBD1; j_call: TRBJ1-1; v_call: TRBV7-9; clone_size: NA; cdr3_aa: CASSSRGQVGLDTEAFF; cdr3_nt: TGTGCCAGCAGCTCGAGAGGACAGGTCGGTCTGGACACTGAAGCTTTCTTT
d_call: NA; j_call: TRBJ1-1; v_call: TRBV3-1/TRBV3-2; clone_size: NA; cdr3_aa: CASSLGGRPYTEAFF; cdr3_nt: TGTGCCAGCAGCCTAGGAGGGCGACCCTACACTGAAGCTTTCTTT
d_call: NA; j_call: TRBJ1-1; v_call: TRBV24-1; clone_size: NA; cdr3_aa: CATKKGRGGEAFF; cdr3_nt: TGTGCCACCAAGAAGGGGCGGGGTGGTGAAGCTTTCTTT
d_call: NA; j_call: TRBJ2-1; v_call: TRBV1; clone_size: once; cdr3_aa: CTSSQPDRGRGGNEQFF; cdr3_nt: TGCACCAGCAGCCAACCCGACAGGGGGCGGGGGGGCAATGAGCAGTTCTTC
d_call: TRBD1; j_call: TRBJ2-2; v_call: TRBV10-2; clone_size: NA; cdr3_aa: CASRGQGTTGELFF; cdr3_nt: TGCGCCAGCAGGGGACAGGGTACGACCGGGGAGCTGTTTTTT
d_call: TRBD1; j_call: TRBJ2-1; v_call: TRBV7-8; clone_size: NA; cdr3_aa: CASSFPGTGEYNEQFF; cdr3_nt: TGTGCCAGCAGCTTCCCCGGGACAGGGGAGTACAATGAGCAGTTCTTC
d_call: TRBD1; j_call: TRBJ1-2; v_call: TRBV5-1; clone_size: NA; cdr3_aa: CASSPTGTGGANYGYTF; cdr3_nt: TGCGCCAGCAGCCCTACGGGGACAGGAGGAGCTAACTATGGCTACACCTTC
d_call: NA; j_call: TRBJ1-5; v_call: TRBV15; clone_size: NA; cdr3_aa: CATSRGQNQPQHF; cdr3_nt: TGTGCCACCAGCAGAGGGCAAAATCAGCCCCAGCATTTT
d_call: NA; j_call: TRBJ2-1; v_call: TRBV7-2; clone_size: few; cdr3_aa: CASSFNSYNEQFF; cdr3_nt: TGTGCCAGCAGCTTTAACTCCTACAATGAGCAGTTCTTC
d_call: NA; j_call: TRBJ2-7; v_call: TRBV29-1; clone_size: NA; cdr3_aa: CSVVRGRGEQYF; cdr3_nt: TGCAGCGTTGTAAGGGGGAGGGGCGAGCAGTACTTC
d_call: NA; j_call: TRBJ2-3; v_call: TRBV14; clone_size: NA; cdr3_aa: CASSYELSTDTQYF; cdr3_nt: TGTGCCAGCAGCTACGAGCTTAGCACAGATACGCAGTATTTT
d_call: TRBD2; j_call: TRBJ2-3; v_call: TRBV5-6; clone_size: NA; cdr3_aa: CASSQIAGLSTDTQYF; cdr3_nt: TGTGCCAGCAGCCAGATAGCGGGCCTCAGCACAGATACGCAGTATTTT
d_call: NA; j_call: TRBJ2-3; v_call: TRBV7-3; clone_size: once; cdr3_aa: CASSLGRGTSTDTQYF; cdr3_nt: TGTGCCAGCAGCTTAGGACGGGGGACTAGCACAGATACGCAGTATTTT